These 7 T cell receptor beta chains came from one sample sequenced in a study of human T cells and chemical hapten exposure. TCRdb used MiXCR to reprocess the RACE reads, holding one entry per CDR3 protein. The sample comprises approximately 350,000 distinct CDR3 sequences, nearly 6.5% of which are singletons, and about 5.4% rests with the top ten. Time point noted: patch test 2, 6 weeks after DPC sensitization. The sample's treatment: therapeutic diphenylcyclopropenone sensitization with weekly scalp DPC. The sample here was whole blood, taken in connection with sensitization to the hapten diphenylcyclopropenone (DPC). The receptor source for this set is a woman between 18 and 29 years old with alopecia areata. Some clones in this sample may be carry-over from other donors' samples.

This clonotype was seen ten or more times. V gene TRBV6-5 combines with J gene TRBJ1-2; D unresolved. The V gene's germline CDR1 is MNHEY and CDR2 SVGAGI. Trimming left V 4 bases short and J 6 bases short, with 15 bases between. The CDR3 loop spans 14 amino acids. This CDR3 reads CASSSTGRPHGYTF. CDR3 coding DNA: TGTGCCAGCAGTTCCACCGGCAGGCCCCATGGCTACACCTTC.

This clonotype has at least ten counts. The chain links TRBV29-1 to TRBJ2-6, with unresolved D. This CDR3 comprises 12 residues. V was pared by 4 bases and J by 4 bases, with 5 bases between. The germline V gene has CDR1 SQVTM and CDR2 ANQGSEA. The CDR3 is CSVGSGANVLTF. For the CDR3, the DNA is TGCAGCGTTGGTTCGGGGGCCAACGTCCTGACTTTC.

There are many counts of this clonotype. The gene calls are TRBV12-3 or TRBV12-4 and TRBJ1-2; no reliable D call. The CDR3 consists of 12 residues. Deletions cut 5 bases from V and 1 base from J, with 5 bases between. Here the CDR3 DNA reads TGTGCCAGCAGTCAAAGTAACTATGGCTACACCTTC. Translation gives CASSQSNYGYTF.

This clonotype was seen repeatedly, ten times or more. This rearrangement joins TRBV10-3 to TRBJ1-6; unclear D gene. The CDR3 has 13 residues. Deletions cut 10 bases from V and 5 bases from J, with 12 bases between. CDR1 is ENHRY, CDR2 SYGVKD, per germline. The CDR3 DNA reads TGTGCCACCCAAAGGGCACATAATTCACCCCTCCACTTT. Encoded protein: CATQRAHNSPLHF.

This chain joins TRBV6-6 and TRBJ2-3; weak D call: TRBD1 (6 bases). The V gene's germline CDR1 is MNHNY and CDR2 SVGAGI (reference sequence). The CDR3 covers 16 residues. Trimming pared 4 bases from V and 0 bases from J, leaving 14 bases between. The CDR3 region has the DNA TGTGCCAGCAGTTCCCCCGGGACACTTAGCACAGATACGCAGTATTTT. This codes for CASSSPGTLSTDTQYF.

This clonotype has a count of ten or more. The rearrangement joins TRBV10-2 to TRBJ2-3, with unresolved D. V lost 5 bases and J 4 bases, leaving 7 bases between the germline ends. The V gene's germline CDR1 is WSHSY and CDR2 SAAADI. This CDR3 is 12 amino acids long. CDR3 amino acids: CASSSHPDTQYF. In DNA form, the CDR3 reads TGCGCCAGCAGTAGTCATCCAGATACGCAGTATTTT.

Only a few counts were recorded for this clonotype. V gene TRBV29-1 combines with J gene TRBJ1-2; D remains ambiguous. V was pared by 1 base and J by 2 bases, with 8 bases between. CDR1 is SQVTM, CDR2 ANQGSEA, per germline. The length of the CDR3 is 13 residues. CDR3 amino acids: CSVEGSPNYGYTF. For the CDR3, the DNA is TGCAGCGTTGAAGGCAGTCCCAACTATGGCTACACCTTC. Looking up the rest from reference TRBV29-1 and TRBJ1-2 gives the full variable domain: SAVISQKPSRDICQRGTSLTIQCQVDSQVTMMFWYRQQPGQSLTLIATANQGSEATYESGFVIDKFPISRPNLTFSTLTVSNMSPEDSSIYLCSVEGSPNYGYTFGSGTRLTVV.